The clone carrying this TCR beta chain was observed at least ten times. The antigen remains unidentified. Germline V gives CDR1 MDHEN, CDR2 SYDVKM. There are 15 residues in the CDR3. V lost 6 bases and J 4 bases, leaving 18 bases between the germline ends. This entry belongs to a study of shared clonotypes between healthy human individuals. Study overall: Donors were a couple of women and a few men aged 18 to 49.

Findings of the study overall: Rarefaction exposed incomplete sorted-subset sequencing despite large depth. Richness estimates generally favored naive over memory subsets.

The protocol was immunoSEQ multiplex PCR, while the TCRdb copy is restricted to in-frame clones and leaves out a portion. The table lists some 1 million clones, about 77% of them singletons. The genes are TRBV28 and TRBJ1-1; no clear D. The TCR was taken from a man between 18 and 35 years old in good health. Source material: memory CD4+ T cells sorted from blood. Subset described: CD45RA-negative fraction. CDR3 coding DNA: TGTGCCAGCAGAGATCAGTCCCTGGGAAGCACTGAAGCTTTCTTT. As protein: CASRDQSLGSTEAFF.